Below, 32 T cell receptor beta chains from the same sample are listed, as sequenced in a study of PD-1 blockade in mismatch repair-deficient tumors. Profiled with immunoSEQ multiplex PCR; TCRdb holds only in-frame clones, not every one. The sample has about 34,000 clones, approximately 80% seen once; the top ten hold more than 3%. Material: PBMCs, obtained around 6 weeks after starting pembrolizumab. The receptors stem from an adult with mismatch repair-deficient cancer.

Here the CDR3 reads CASSWTGGWYEQYF. The CDR3, as DNA: TGTGCCAGCAGTTGGACAGGGGGCTGGTACGAGCAGTACTTC. This rearrangement joins TRBV28 to TRBJ2-7; 11 bases fit TRBD1. Trimming cost V 4 bases and J 4 bases; bases outside gene matches: 3. There are 14 residues in the CDR3. Per the germline V gene, CDR1 is MDHEN and CDR2 is SYDVKM.

This clone occurred once. V and J are TRBV7-3 and TRBJ2-6, with D perhaps matching TRBD2 (6 bases). V was cut by 4 bases and J by 0 bases, with 16 bases left in between. The CDR3 is made up of 18 amino acids. CDR1 and CDR2 from the germline V gene are SGHTA and FQGTGA. The CDR3 DNA reads TGTGCCAGCAGCTCCACCTATGTGGGGGGCTCTGGGGCCAACGTCCTGACTTTC. This sequence encodes CASSSTYVGGSGANVLTF.

The V and J genes are TRBV7-9 and TRBJ2-7; D is ambiguous. The CDR3 runs 15 residues. CDR1 and CDR2 from the germline V gene are SEHNR and FQNEAQ (reference sequence). Trimming took 5 bases from V and 3 from J, leaving 17 bases between them. This CDR3 is CASSQSYGDHYEQYF. CDR3 nucleotides: TGTGCCAGCAGCCAATCATACGGAGACCACTACGAGCAGTACTTC.

This clone was counted between two and nine times. The V gene is TRBV20-1, the J gene TRBJ1-1, with D uncertain. Trimming removed 5 bases at V and 11 bases at J, with 15 bases between. Germline CDR1 and CDR2: DFQATT and SNEGSKA (reference sequence). The CDR3 runs to 11 residues. This CDR3 reads CSAPLLAGAFF. CDR3 DNA sequence: TGCAGTGCTCCACTACTAGCGGGGGCTTTCTTT.

The chain employs TRBV10-3 and TRBJ1-2; D is undetermined. This CDR3 is 12 amino acids long. Looked up from germline, CDR1 is ENHRY and CDR2 is SYGVKD. V lost 10 bases, J lost 7 bases, and 16 bases lay in between. CDR3 nucleotides: TGTGCCACGTACCGAGAAGGAGTTGGCTACACCTTC. Its translation is CATYREGVGYTF.

The table lists this clone with a count of one. The chain links TRBV7-2 to TRBJ2-3; 13 positions match TRBD2. With V trimmed by 1 base and J by 8 bases, 6 bases remained unmatched. Per the germline V gene, CDR1 is SGHTA and CDR2 is FQGNSA. The CDR3 extends over 16 amino acids. The CDR3 loop is CASSLGTSGGQGTQYF. Here the CDR3 DNA reads TGTGCCAGCAGCTTAGGGACTAGCGGGGGCCAGGGTACGCAGTATTTT.

The chain is built from TRBV20-1 and TRBJ1-1, with 10 bases that match TRBD1. Germline trimming cut 8 bases from V and 12 bases from J; bases unmatched to any gene: 9. The CDR3 has 11 residues. CDR1 is DFQATT, CDR2 SNEGSKA, per germline (reference sequence). CDR3 sequence (DNA): TGCAGTCCCTGGGGACAGGGGAGGACTTTCTTT. Translated, it gives CSPWGQGRTFF.

The chain joins TRBV2 to TRBJ1-1, with D unresolved. Germline lookup yields CDR1 SNHLY and CDR2 FYNNEI. The V end lost 8 bases, the J end lost 5 bases, and 15 bases lay between the germline ends. The CDR3 spans 13 residues. The DNA of the CDR3 is TGTGCCAGCCGTCTGGGAGGGCGGACTGAAGCTTTCTTT. It specifies CASRLGGRTEAFF.

This clone was seen once. The V gene is TRBV19, the J gene TRBJ1-1; unclear D gene. The CDR3 spans 11 residues. CDR1 LNHDA and CDR2 SQIVND come from the germline V gene (reference sequence). Trimming removed 10 bases at V and 11 bases at J, with 17 bases between. For the CDR3, the DNA is TGTGCCACCCTATCCGGGGATAAGGCTTTCTTT. As protein: CATLSGDKAFF.

This clone appeared a single time. The chain couples TRBV14 to TRBJ2-3, with 13 nucleotides matching TRBD2. The CDR3 runs 19 residues. Germline CDR1 reads SGHDN; CDR2 reads FVKESK. J was trimmed by 2 bases and V by 2 bases; bases with no gene match: 10. Here the CDR3 DNA reads TGTGCCAGCAGCCAAAAGGGACTAGCGGGAAGTGGATACACAGATACGCAGTATTTT. Amino acid sequence: CASSQKGLAGSGYTDTQYF.

This chain connects TRBV15 to TRBJ2-5; 10 bases line up with TRBD1. V trimming: 6 bases; J trimming: 3 bases; junction bases outside the gene matches: 7. Germline lookup yields CDR1 LNHNV and CDR2 YYDKDF (reference sequence). CDR3 length equals 15 residues. The CDR3 sequence is CATRPRGTGEETQYF. The CDR3 coding sequence is TGTGCCACCAGACCCAGGGGGACAGGGGAAGAGACCCAGTACTTC.

In this sample, this clone turned up a few times. V is TRBV5-6 and J is TRBJ1-1; no reliable D call. V lost 2 bases to trimming and J lost 7 bases, with 9 bases between them. Germline CDR1 SGHDT, CDR2 YYEEEE. The CDR3 is made up of 12 amino acids. Written as DNA, the CDR3 is TGTGCCAGCAGCTTTGGGCCCTATGAAGCTTTCTTT. Amino acid sequence: CASSFGPYEAFF. Variable domain in full (rest from reference TRBV5-6 and TRBJ1-1): DAGVTQSPTHLIKTRGQQVTLRCSPKSGHDTVSWYQQALGQGPQFIFQYYEEEERQRGNFPDRFSGHQFPNYSSELNVNALLLGDSALYLCASSFGPYEAFFGQGTRLTVV.

This clone was seen once. This sequence joins TRBV5-1 and TRBJ2-5, with TRBD2 matching 7 bases. The DNA end is a closer match to TRBJ2-7, so the J assignment may be wrong. CDR1 is SGHRS and CDR2 is YFSETQ in the germline V gene. The CDR3 extends over 12 amino acids. The CDR3 coding sequence is TGCGCCAGCAGCTTGGCGGGGGGCGAGCAGTACTTC. Its translation: CASSLAGGEQYF.

The V gene is TRBV28, the J gene TRBJ1-5, with D uncertain. Trimming took off 6 bases at V and 2 bases at J, with 14 bases between the two ends. Germline-derived CDR1 and CDR2 are MDHEN and SYDVKM. The CDR3 spans 15 residues. In DNA, the CDR3 is TGTGCCAGCAGACCCCGTGGGCTGGGCAATCAGCCCCAGCATTTT. This translates into CASRPRGLGNQPQHF.

The chain carries TRBV9 and TRBJ2-3, with a possible D match to TRBD2 (6 bases). The ends were cut back, 0 bases at V and 2 bases at J, with 13 bases in the middle. The CDR3 is 16 residues long. CDR1 and CDR2 (germline): SGDLS, YYNGEE. The CDR3 region has the DNA TGTGCCAGCAGCGTAGTTGTTAGCGGCCTCACAGATACGCAGTATTTT. Translated: CASSVVVSGLTDTQYF.

In its sample, this clone was seen a few times. The rearrangement links TRBV9 to TRBJ1-2; D gene uncertain. The ends were cut back, 4 bases at V and 0 bases at J, with 7 bases in the middle. Germline CDR1 reads SGDLS; CDR2 reads YYNGEE. CDR3 size: 13 residues. Written as DNA, the CDR3 is TGTGCCAGCAGCACACTATCTAACTATGGCTACACCTTC. As protein: CASSTLSNYGYTF.

The chain joins TRBV2 to TRBJ1-6; D not certain. The CDR3 totals 14 residues. Looked up from germline, CDR1 is SNHLY and CDR2 is FYNNEI. V lost 7 bases, J lost 0 bases, and 7 bases lay in between. CDR3 residues: CASTESSYNSPLHF. CDR3 in DNA: TGTGCCAGCACGGAGAGCTCCTATAATTCACCCCTCCACTTT. Supplemented by reference TRBV2 and TRBJ1-6, the full variable domain reads EPEVTQTPSHQVTQMGQEVILRCVPISNHLYFYWYRQILGQKVEFLVSFYNNEISEKSEIFDDQFSVERPDGSNFTLKIRSTKLEDSAMYFCASTESSYNSPLHFGNGTRLTVT.

This chain joins TRBV28 and TRBJ2-7; 10 bases match TRBD1. V was pared by 2 bases and J by 3 bases, with 10 bases of the junction left unmatched. The CDR3 extends over 17 amino acids. The germline CDR1 and CDR2 sequences are MDHEN and SYDVKM. DNA for the CDR3: TGTGCCAGCAGTTTAACTCGGTCCAGGACAGGGGGCTACGAGCAGTACTTC. Translation gives CASSLTRSRTGGYEQYF.

The chain carries TRBV27 and TRBJ2-7, with 16 bases fitting TRBD2. CDR1 is MNHEY, CDR2 SMNVEV, per germline (reference sequence). The CDR3 has 21 amino acids. J was trimmed by 0 bases and V by 0 bases; bases with no gene match: 11. CDR3 in amino acids: CASSLSAQGLAGGHFSYEQYF. The CDR3 nucleotides are TGTGCCAGCAGTTTATCTGCGCAGGGACTAGCGGGAGGGCATTTCTCCTACGAGCAGTACTTC.

The CDR3 here is CASDGGAPGNEKLFF. The CDR3 DNA reads TGTGCCAGCGATGGGGGGGCGCCGGGTAATGAAAAACTGTTTTTT. J is TRBJ1-4 and V is TRBV2; D is possibly TRBD1 (6 bases). Trimming left V 8 bases short and J 4 bases short, with 17 bases between. Germline lookup yields CDR1 SNHLY and CDR2 FYNNEI. The CDR3 totals 15 residues.

The rearrangement joins TRBV2 to TRBJ1-5; 7 nucleotides match TRBD1. Germline CDR1 SNHLY, CDR2 FYNNEI. V lost 5 bases to trimming and J lost 5 bases; unmatched junction nucleotides: 6. The CDR3 extends over 14 amino acids. The CDR3 here is CASSRQGLHQPQHF. CDR3 bases: TGTGCCAGCAGTCGACAGGGCCTGCATCAGCCCCAGCATTTT.

V usage is TRBV9 and J usage is TRBJ1-2; 9 nucleotides align to TRBD1. The germline V gene has CDR1 SGDLS and CDR2 YYNGEE. This CDR3 comprises 15 residues. The junction had 8 bases not matched to a gene; V was cut back by 0 bases and J by 8 bases. CDR3 region: CASSVVGQGRGGYTF. CDR3 nucleotide sequence: TGTGCCAGCAGCGTAGTGGGACAGGGAAGAGGCGGCTACACCTTC.

The gene calls are TRBV5-4 and TRBJ2-1; 9 bases are shared with TRBD1. CDR1 SGHNT and CDR2 YYREEE come from the germline V gene (reference sequence). The CDR3 totals 14 residues. The trim removed 3 bases at V and 8 bases at J, leaving 6 bases unmatched. CDR3 bases: TGTGCCAGCAGCTCGTCCCGGGACAGGGATGAGCAGTTCTTC. This codes for CASSSSRDRDEQFF.

V gene TRBV19 combines with J gene TRBJ1-5, with TRBD1 matching 9 bases. Germline V gives CDR1 LNHDA, CDR2 SQIVND (reference sequence). The CDR3 is 17 residues long. Trimming took 10 bases from V and 3 from J; bases not matched to a gene: 16. The CDR3 sequence: CANHHRDRDIFNQPQHF. CDR3 bases: TGTGCCAACCACCACCGGGACAGGGATATTTTCAATCAGCCCCAGCATTTT.

This clone was detected a few times. The chain carries TRBV6-5 and TRBJ2-7; 7 positions match TRBD2. V dropped 7 bases and J dropped 3; count of bases not matched to a gene: 6. CDR3 length: 13 amino acids. Germline assignment: CDR1 MNHEY and CDR2 SVGAGI. The CDR3 sequence is CASMASGFYEQYF. The CDR3 DNA follows: TGTGCCAGCATGGCTAGCGGATTCTACGAGCAGTACTTC.

This rearrangement joins TRBV13 to TRBJ2-7; 7 bases agree with TRBD2. Germline V gene data show CDR1 as PRHDT and CDR2 as FYEKMQ (reference sequence). This CDR3 spans 16 amino acids. Trimming cost V 2 bases and J 1 base; bases outside gene matches: 8. This chain's CDR3 is CASSLMGGSRSYEQYF. The CDR3 region has the DNA TGTGCCAGCAGCTTAATGGGCGGGAGTAGGTCCTACGAGCAGTACTTC.

This clone was detected only once. CDR3: CASSPTGATNEKLFF. The DNA for the CDR3 is TGTGCCAGCAGCCCAACGGGTGCAACTAATGAAAAACTGTTTTTT. This rearrangement joins TRBV5-4 to TRBJ1-4; D is uncertain. V shed 4 bases and J shed 0 bases, with 10 bases lying between them. The length of the CDR3 is 15 residues. The germline gives CDR1 SGHNT, CDR2 YYREEE (reference sequence).

The chain carries TRBV6-1 and TRBJ2-7; D possibly corresponds to TRBD1 (6 bases). Germline CDR1 is MNHNS and CDR2 is SASEGT. The CDR3 length is 16 residues. The V and J ends lost 4 bases and 6 bases respectively, with 22 bases between them. Here the CDR3 DNA reads TGTGCCAGCAGTGGTAATCCGGGACAAACAAGAGGCGAGCAGTACTTC. It yields the protein CASSGNPGQTRGEQYF.

V gene TRBV7-8 combines with J gene TRBJ2-3; 8 bases agree with TRBD1. J gave up 0 bases and V 5 bases, and 10 bases lay outside the gene matches. CDR3 length equals 17 residues. Germline-derived CDR1 and CDR2 are SGHVS and FQNEAQ. CDR3 region: CASSIHTGTGSTDTQYF. DNA of the CDR3: TGTGCCAGCAGCATCCATACCGGGACAGGAAGCACAGATACGCAGTATTTT.

The rearrangement joins TRBV7-8 to TRBJ1-2; possibly TRBD1 for D (5 bases). V was pared by 3 bases and J by 2 bases, with 10 bases between. CDR1 and CDR2 (germline): SGHVS, FQNEAQ. This CDR3 comprises 14 residues. The CDR3 region is CASSLEGRNYGYTF. Written as DNA, the CDR3 is TGTGCCAGCAGCTTGGAGGGGAGAAACTATGGCTACACCTTC.

The chain joins TRBV5-6 to TRBJ1-1; D is possibly TRBD1 (5 bases). The CDR3 totals 16 residues. Germline CDR1 reads SGHDT; CDR2 reads YYEEEE. V was cut by 1 base and J by 1 base, with 14 bases left in between. CDR3 bases: TGTGCCAGCAGCTTGAGGCGGGGCGCGGGGAACACTGAAGCTTTCTTT. It specifies CASSLRRGAGNTEAFF.

The chain is built from TRBV2 and TRBJ2-5; weak D call: TRBD1 (6 bases). CDR1 and CDR2 (germline): SNHLY, FYNNEI. The CDR3 is 14 residues long. Trimming took 6 bases from V and 1 from J, leaving 12 bases between them. The CDR3 spells CASSRQVSQETQYF. For the CDR3, the DNA is TGTGCCAGCAGCAGACAGGTCAGCCAAGAGACCCAGTACTTC.